Listed here are 20 T cell receptor beta chains from one sample, sequenced in a study of T-cell memory formation after mild COVID-19. TCRdb re-called the 5' RACE reads through MiXCR, storing one row per CDR3 protein. The sample carries around 90,000 distinct CDR3 sequences, around 15% recorded once. Sequencing used PBMCs or a T cell subset sorted from them (not recorded which). These receptors originate from a man aged 18 to 29 who had mild COVID-19 (a few samples of this study predate the infection). Cell type and time point are not known.

This clonotype was detected only a few times. This chain connects TRBV6-1 to TRBJ2-7; TRBD1 aligns across 12 bases. Losses at the gene ends were 5 bases for V and 3 bases for J; bases not matched to a gene: 17. In germline, CDR1 is MNHNS, CDR2 SASEGT. The CDR3 is 19 residues long. The DNA of the CDR3 is TGTGCCAGCAGTCCGACCGTCTTTTCCGGGACAGGGGGCCTCTACGAGCAGTACTTC. Translating gives CASSPTVFSGTGGLYEQYF.

The genes are TRBV7-2 and TRBJ2-4; D might be TRBD1 (6 bases). From germline, CDR1 is SGHTA and CDR2 FQGNSA. V was trimmed by 5 bases and J by 0 bases, leaving 11 bases between them. This CDR3 is built from 15 residues. CDR3 region: CASSQDRLAKNIQYF. DNA of the CDR3: TGTGCCAGCAGCCAAGACAGGCTAGCCAAAAACATTCAGTACTTC.

This chain uses TRBV24-1 with TRBJ1-1; a possible D gene is TRBD1 (6 bases). Germline V gene sequence: CDR1 KGHDR, CDR2 SFDVKD. The CDR3 has 15 residues. Trimming cost V 2 bases and J 1 base, with 10 bases left between them. The CDR3 sequence is CATSDSGTTNTEAFF. DNA for the CDR3: TGTGCCACCAGTGATTCTGGGACAACGAACACTGAAGCTTTCTTT.

The V and J genes are TRBV5-1 and TRBJ2-1; TRBD1 or TRBD2 may be the D gene (5 bases each). CDR3 length: 15 amino acids. Germline CDR1 is SGHRS and CDR2 is YFSETQ. The V end lost 0 bases, the J end lost 4 bases, and 11 bases lay between the germline ends. The chain's CDR3 is CASSLDGGPYNEQFF. DNA for the CDR3: TGCGCCAGCAGCTTGGATGGGGGTCCGTACAATGAGCAGTTCTTC.

This chain uses TRBV7-9 with TRBJ2-3; D is unresolved. Trimming removed 5 bases at V and 0 bases at J, with 6 bases between. Germline lookup yields CDR1 SEHNR and CDR2 FQNEAQ (reference sequence). CDR3 length: 13 residues. The CDR3: CASSPVSTDTQYF. The DNA of the CDR3 is TGTGCCAGCAGCCCCGTTAGCACAGATACGCAGTATTTT.

The V gene is TRBV7-2, the J gene TRBJ1-1; D not resolved. This CDR3 spans 15 amino acids. CDR1 is SGHTA, CDR2 FQGNSA, per germline. V was shortened by 3 bases and J by 1 base, with 12 bases between the two germline ends. The CDR3: CASSLTLSGNTEAFF. The CDR3 DNA is TGTGCCAGCAGCTTGACCCTTTCCGGGAACACTGAAGCTTTCTTT.

This clonotype was detected only a few times. This chain links TRBV4-3 with TRBJ2-4; possibly TRBD1 for D (6 bases). Germline-derived CDR1 and CDR2 are LGHNA and YSLEER. CDR3 length: 18 amino acids. V was cut by 2 bases and J by 0 bases, with 17 bases left in between. This CDR3 is CASSQLYRALIAKNIQYF. For the CDR3, the DNA is TGCGCCAGCAGCCAACTCTACAGGGCCCTAATAGCCAAAAACATTCAGTACTTC.

V is TRBV12-3 or TRBV12-4 and J is TRBJ2-7; unclear D gene. The CDR3 loop spans 12 amino acids. The germline V and J ends were trimmed by 5 bases and 4 bases, with 9 bases remaining between them. The CDR3 loop is CASSPQRYEQYF. The CDR3 nucleotides read TGTGCCAGCAGTCCTCAACGGTACGAGCAGTACTTC.

This chain's CDR3 is CASSPDRASYNEQFF. The CDR3 bases are TGTGCCAGCAGCCCGGACAGGGCCTCCTACAATGAGCAGTTCTTC. The chain couples TRBV7-2 to TRBJ2-1; 8 bases fit TRBD1. The CDR3 has 15 amino acids. Germline CDR1 and CDR2: SGHTA and FQGNSA. V gave up 5 bases and J gave up 0 bases; unmatched junction bases: 3.

This clonotype has more than one count but fewer than ten. V usage is TRBV9 and J usage is TRBJ1-6; no reliable D call. The CDR3 length is 12 residues. CDR1 SGDLS and CDR2 YYNGEE come from the germline V gene. The V end was cut by 3 bases, the J end by 7 bases, with 5 bases between. Written as DNA, the CDR3 is TGTGCCAGCAGCGGCATGAATTCACCCCTCCACTTT. It specifies CASSGMNSPLHF.

The genes are TRBV2 and TRBJ1-1, with D perhaps TRBD1 (6 bases). V was trimmed by 5 bases and J by 1 base, leaving 26 bases between them. Germline CDR1 SNHLY, CDR2 FYNNEI. The length of the CDR3 is 19 residues. DNA for the CDR3: TGTGCCAGCAGTTATGGGGGGCCGTGGTCGGAAGTTTGGAACACTGAAGCTTTCTTT. It codes for CASSYGGPWSEVWNTEAFF.

This rearrangement joins TRBV19 to TRBJ2-7, with D perhaps given as TRBD1 or TRBD2 (5 bases each). With 6 bases removed from V and 2 bases from J, the gap between germline ends came to 14 bases. Germline CDR1 LNHDA, CDR2 SQIVND (reference sequence). The CDR3 contains 14 residues. The CDR3 DNA is TGTGCCAGTAGGCCGCGGCAGGGAGCCTACGAGCAGTACTTC. This sequence encodes CASRPRQGAYEQYF.

This clonotype was detected a few times. The V and J genes are TRBV5-1 and TRBJ1-4; weak D call: TRBD1 (6 bases). The CDR3 length is 15 residues. Deletions cut 3 bases from V and 8 bases from J, with 17 bases between. Germline-derived CDR1 and CDR2 are SGHRS and YFSETQ. CDR3 nucleotides: TGCGCCAGCAGCTCGGTACAGGGCCCGCGAGAAAAACTGTTTTTT. Protein product: CASSSVQGPREKLFF.

This clonotype was seen only a few times. The chain joins TRBV5-1 to TRBJ1-1; 10 bases are shared with TRBD1. The CDR3 has 19 amino acids. CDR1 is SGHRS, CDR2 YFSETQ, per germline. V lost 3 bases, J lost 2 bases, and 16 bases stayed unmatched. This CDR3 is CASSWDPMGDRGVNTEAFF. In nucleotides, the CDR3 is TGCGCCAGCAGCTGGGATCCCATGGGGGACAGGGGTGTTAACACTGAAGCTTTCTTT.

V and J are TRBV4-3 and TRBJ2-3; D unclear. This CDR3 has 15 amino acids. V lost 1 base and J 2 bases, leaving 10 bases between the germline ends. Per germline, CDR1 LGHNA and CDR2 YSLEER. The CDR3 protein is CASSQVPRPTDTQYF. For the CDR3, the DNA is TGCGCCAGCAGCCAAGTGCCACGACCCACAGATACGCAGTATTTT.

The sample holds a few counts of this clonotype. The CDR3 here is CASSLRGTSLLKGTDTQYF. In nucleotides, the CDR3 is TGCGCCAGCAGCTTGCGGGGGACTAGCTTACTTAAGGGCACAGATACGCAGTATTTT. This chain connects TRBV5-1 to TRBJ2-3; 9 nucleotides line up with TRBD2. The trim removed 1 base at V and 1 base at J, leaving 13 bases unmatched. The germline V gene has CDR1 SGHRS and CDR2 YFSETQ. The CDR3 covers 19 residues.

In its sample, this clonotype was seen many times. In DNA form, the CDR3 reads TGTGCCAGCAGCTATGACGGACGGGGGAGCGGCACTGAAGCTTTCTTT. Its protein product is CASSYDGRGSGTEAFF. The V gene is TRBV7-2, the J gene TRBJ1-1; possible D gene TRBD1, 5 bases. The CDR3 runs to 16 residues. Per the germline V gene, CDR1 is SGHTA and CDR2 is FQGNSA. V lost 4 bases and J lost 4, with 19 bases in between.

A few counts support this clonotype. The J gene is TRBJ1-5, the V gene TRBV4-1; possible D gene TRBD1, 5 bases. Germline V gene lookup returns CDR1 MGHRA and CDR2 YSYEKL. The CDR3 has 13 amino acids. Trimming removed 3 bases from V and 5 bases from J, with 8 bases in between. The CDR3 nucleotides read TGCGCCAGCAGCCACAGGGAGGATCAGCCCCAGCATTTT. Translated: CASSHREDQPQHF.

CDR3 region: CASSDGQGSPYSNQPQHF. The CDR3 DNA reads as TGTGCCAGCAGTGACGGACAGGGGTCTCCCTATAGCAATCAGCCCCAGCATTTT. The chain combines TRBV6-1 with TRBJ1-5, with 9 bases fitting TRBD1. There are 18 residues in the CDR3. After removal of 3 bases from V and 0 bases from J, the junction contained 9 bases not matched to a gene. Germline V gene sequence: CDR1 MNHNS, CDR2 SASEGT.

At least ten counts were recorded for this clonotype. This chain connects TRBV7-9 to TRBJ2-2; D perhaps matches TRBD2 (6 bases). Germline CDR1 reads SEHNR; CDR2 reads FQNEAQ (reference sequence). This CDR3 contains 13 residues. V dropped 5 bases and J dropped 9 bases, with 13 bases sitting between them. The CDR3 DNA is TGTGCCAGCAGCACGACGGGGGTCCGGGAGCTGTTTTTT. Translating gives CASSTTGVRELFF.